This entry is about one T cell receptor (beta chain). Its antigen is undetermined. Subsequent to a culture period of 10 to 11 days, CD4+ T cells were isolated. Each vaccine recipient was nucleocapsid antibody negative and had no prior SARS-CoV-2 infection. Half of the medium was exchanged for IL-2 medium on both days 3 and 7. Clones were read by immunoSEQ multiplex PCR, and TCRdb kept only the in-frame ones, dropping some. Among about 25,000 clones, around 73% were seen once, and the ten largest hold approximately 11%. This record comes from a study of vaccination effects on CD4 cells after COVID-19. For the study at large: Each person got two doses of an mRNA SARS-CoV-2 vaccine, BNT162b2 or mRNA-1273. Every well housed around 2.1 million PBMC, which grew in culture alongside around 10 IU/ml IL-2 and about 10 ug/ml peptides.

Germline values: CDR1 SGHTS, CDR2 YDEGEE. Trimming at V came to 2 bases and at J to 5 bases, leaving 13 bases not matched to a gene. This CDR3 contains 17 residues. This specimen was CD4+ T cells from PBMCs cultured without peptide, taken before COVID-19 vaccination. This sequence originates from a human donor who received a COVID-19 vaccine. This chain connects TRBV5-8 to TRBJ2-5; 9 bases fit TRBD1. DNA for the CDR3: TGTGCCAGCAGCTTTATAGTATCGGGACAGGGCGCCGAGACCCAGTACTTC. It translates to CASSFIVSGQGAETQYF.